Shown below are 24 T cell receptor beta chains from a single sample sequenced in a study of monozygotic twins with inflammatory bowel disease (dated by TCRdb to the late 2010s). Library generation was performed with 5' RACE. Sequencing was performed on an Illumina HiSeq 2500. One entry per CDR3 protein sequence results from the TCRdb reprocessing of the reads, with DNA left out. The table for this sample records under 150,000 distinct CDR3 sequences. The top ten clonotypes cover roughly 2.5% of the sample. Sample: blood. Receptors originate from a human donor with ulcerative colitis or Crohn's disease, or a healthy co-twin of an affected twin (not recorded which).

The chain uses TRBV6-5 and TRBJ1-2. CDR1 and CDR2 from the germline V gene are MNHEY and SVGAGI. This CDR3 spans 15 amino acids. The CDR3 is CASSYGEGPAYGYTF.

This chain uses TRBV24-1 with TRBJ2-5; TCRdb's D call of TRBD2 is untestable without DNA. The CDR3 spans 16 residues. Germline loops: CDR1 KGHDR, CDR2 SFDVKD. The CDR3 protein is CATSDALAGFPETQYF.

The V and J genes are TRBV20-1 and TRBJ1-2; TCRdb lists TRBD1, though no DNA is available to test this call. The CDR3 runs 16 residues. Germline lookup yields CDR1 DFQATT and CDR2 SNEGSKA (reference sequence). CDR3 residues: CSAYRPTGERSGGYTF.

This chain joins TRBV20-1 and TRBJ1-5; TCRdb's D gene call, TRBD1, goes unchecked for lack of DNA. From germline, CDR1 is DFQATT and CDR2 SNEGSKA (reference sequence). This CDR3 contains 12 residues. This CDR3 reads CSGSAGDQPQHF.

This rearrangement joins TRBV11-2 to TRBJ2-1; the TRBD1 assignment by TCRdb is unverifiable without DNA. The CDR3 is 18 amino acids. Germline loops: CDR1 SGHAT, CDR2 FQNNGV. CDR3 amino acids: CASIPGQGASRSYNEQFF.

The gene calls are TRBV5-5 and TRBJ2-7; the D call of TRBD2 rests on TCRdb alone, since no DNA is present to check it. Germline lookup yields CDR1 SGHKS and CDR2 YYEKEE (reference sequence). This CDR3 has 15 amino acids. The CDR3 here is CASSLAGLGGYEQYF.

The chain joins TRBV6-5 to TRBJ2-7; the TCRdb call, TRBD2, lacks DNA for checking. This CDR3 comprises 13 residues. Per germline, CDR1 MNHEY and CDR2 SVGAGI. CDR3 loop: CASRDSVSYEQYF.

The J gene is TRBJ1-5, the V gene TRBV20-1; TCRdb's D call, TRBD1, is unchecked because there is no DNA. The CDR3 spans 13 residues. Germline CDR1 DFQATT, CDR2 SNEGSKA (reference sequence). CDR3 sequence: CSASTGPNQPQHF.

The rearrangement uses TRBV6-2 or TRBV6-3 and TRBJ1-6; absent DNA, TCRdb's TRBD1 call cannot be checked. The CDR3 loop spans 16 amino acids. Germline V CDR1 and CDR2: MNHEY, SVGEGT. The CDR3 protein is CASSYAEPGVYSPLHF.

The CDR3 sequence: CASREKGARGYTF. This rearrangement joins TRBV5-4 to TRBJ1-2; lacking DNA, the TRBD1 call made by TCRdb goes unchecked. The CDR3 spans 13 residues. The germline V gene has CDR1 SGHNT and CDR2 YYREEE (reference sequence).

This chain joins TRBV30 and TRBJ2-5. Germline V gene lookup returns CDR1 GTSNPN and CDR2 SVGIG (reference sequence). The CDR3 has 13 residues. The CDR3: CAWSMRTRETQYF. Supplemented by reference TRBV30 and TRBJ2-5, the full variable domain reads SQTIHQWPATLVQPVGSPLSLECTVEGTSNPNLYWYRQAAGRGLQLLFYSVGIGQISSEVPQNLSASRPQDRQFILSSKKLLLSDSGFYLCAWSMRTRETQYFGPGTRLLVL.

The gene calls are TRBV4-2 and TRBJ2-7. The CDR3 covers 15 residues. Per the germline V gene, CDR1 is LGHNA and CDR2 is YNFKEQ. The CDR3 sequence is CASSQDSPRNYEQYF.

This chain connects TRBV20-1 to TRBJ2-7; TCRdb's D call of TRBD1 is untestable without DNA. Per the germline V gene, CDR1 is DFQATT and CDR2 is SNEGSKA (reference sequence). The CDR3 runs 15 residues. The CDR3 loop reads CSASYGDWGFRKQYF.

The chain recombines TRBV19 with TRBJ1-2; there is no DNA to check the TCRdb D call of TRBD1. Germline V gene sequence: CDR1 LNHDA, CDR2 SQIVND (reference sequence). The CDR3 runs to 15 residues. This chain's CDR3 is CASSYTIGTGDGYTF.

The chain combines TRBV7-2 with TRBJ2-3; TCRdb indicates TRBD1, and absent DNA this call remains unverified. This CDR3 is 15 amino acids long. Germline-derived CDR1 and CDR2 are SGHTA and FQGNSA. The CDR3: CASRQQQGFTDTQYF.

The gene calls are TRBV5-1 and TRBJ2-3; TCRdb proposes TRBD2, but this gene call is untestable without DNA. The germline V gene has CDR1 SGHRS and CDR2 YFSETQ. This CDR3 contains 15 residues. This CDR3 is CASSGGLAGGDTQYF. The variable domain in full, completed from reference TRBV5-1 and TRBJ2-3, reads KAGVTQTPRYLIKTRGQQVTLSCSPISGHRSVSWYQQTPGQGLQFLFEYFSETQRNKGNFPGRFSGRQFSNSRSEMNVSTLELGDSALYLCASSGGLAGGDTQYFGPGTRLTVL.

The CDR3 reads CASTPNRDSWHGYTF. The rearrangement joins TRBV7-2 to TRBJ1-2; TCRdb gives TRBD1 as the D gene, but with no DNA this cannot be confirmed. This CDR3 comprises 15 residues. Germline values: CDR1 SGHTA, CDR2 FQGNSA. The variable domain in full, completed from reference TRBV7-2 and TRBJ1-2, reads GAGVSQSPSNKVTEKGKDVELRCDPISGHTALYWYRQSLGQGLEFLIYFQGNSAPDKSGLPSDRFSAERTGGSVSTLTIQRTQQEDSAVYLCASTPNRDSWHGYTFGSGTRLTVV.

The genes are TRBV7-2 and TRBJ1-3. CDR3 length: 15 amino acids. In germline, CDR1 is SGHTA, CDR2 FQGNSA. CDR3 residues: CASSLDVDVGYTIYF. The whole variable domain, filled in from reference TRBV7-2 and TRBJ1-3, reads GAGVSQSPSNKVTEKGKDVELRCDPISGHTALYWYRQSLGQGLEFLIYFQGNSAPDKSGLPSDRFSAERTGGSVSTLTIQRTQQEDSAVYLCASSLDVDVGYTIYFGEGSWLTVV.

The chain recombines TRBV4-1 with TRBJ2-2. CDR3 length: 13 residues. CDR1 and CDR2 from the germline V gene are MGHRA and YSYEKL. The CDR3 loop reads CASSHFSAGELFF.

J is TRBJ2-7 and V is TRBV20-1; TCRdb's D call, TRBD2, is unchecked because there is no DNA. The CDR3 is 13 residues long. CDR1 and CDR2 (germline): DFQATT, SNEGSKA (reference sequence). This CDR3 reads CSACSGGSYEQYF.

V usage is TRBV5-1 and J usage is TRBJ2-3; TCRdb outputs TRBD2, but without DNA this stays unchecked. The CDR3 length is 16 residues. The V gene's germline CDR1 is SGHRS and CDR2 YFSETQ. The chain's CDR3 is CASSYELAGVSDTQYF.

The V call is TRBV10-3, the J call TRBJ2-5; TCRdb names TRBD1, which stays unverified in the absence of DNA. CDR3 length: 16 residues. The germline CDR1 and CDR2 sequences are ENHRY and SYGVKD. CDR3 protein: CAISDGTPGTQETQYF.

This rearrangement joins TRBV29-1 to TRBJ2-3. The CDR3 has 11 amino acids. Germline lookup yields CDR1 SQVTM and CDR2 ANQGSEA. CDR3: CSAADPDTQYF.

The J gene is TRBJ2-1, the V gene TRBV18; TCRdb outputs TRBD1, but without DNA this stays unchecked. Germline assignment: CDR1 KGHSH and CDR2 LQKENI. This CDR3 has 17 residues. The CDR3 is CASSRFGGGGRNNEQFF.